These T cell receptor beta chains were read from a single sample in a study of T cell responses to AZD1222 COVID-19 vaccine. Produced via immunoSEQ multiplex PCR; TCRdb's table is partial and in-frame only. The table lists almost 65,000 clones, 84% of them singletons. The sequencing here drew on peripheral blood, taken on day 0 of AZD1222 vaccination. The receptor source for this set is an adult in good health. The conserved cysteine and the conserved F or W are not part of the CDR3 here.

v_call | cdr3_aa
TRBV6-5 | ASSLTGYGNQPQH
TRBV25-1 | ASSDRTGREKLF
TRBV19 | ASSIRESTGELF
TRBV14 | ASSQVPGNTIY
TRBV4-2 | ASSSRGGVPDTQY
TRBV30 | AWSVASPGNTIY
TRBV4-3 | ASSQGPDRVNSPLH
TRBV4-3 | ASSQVLAGGSTDTQY
TRBV12-3/TRBV12-4 | ASSTRGDTEAF
TRBV9 | ASSVGLPGGQETQY
TRBV6-2/TRBV6-3 | ASSPLGGGKTEAF
TRBV10-2 | ASREDSMNTEAF
TRBV2 | ASGQTIQGNT
TRBV4-1 | ASSQEHRYYEQY
TRBV10-3 | AISEFPATSGEGAQY
TRBV6-5 | ATSTYGNTIY
TRBV18 | ASSPSGTLKSGNTIY
TRBV18 | ASSPPTPSYNEQF
TRBV6-4 | ASSEAGGQNSPLH
TRBV2 | ASSRDRNYGYT
TRBV6-5 | ASSWGANTEAF
TRBV10-3 | AISEPTGVGEQY
TRBV11-3 | ASSRQTGGNTGELF
TRBV3-1/TRBV3-2 | ASRQGGDTQY
TRBV3-1/TRBV3-2 | ASSQAARGYEQY
TRBV7-2 | ASSLGQFHNQPQH
TRBV2 | ASFATEHSYEQY
TRBV15 | ATSIRRGADIQY
TRBV7-2 | ASSSRSGQGPYEQY
TRBV7-6 | ASSLAPRQSEYGYT
TRBV7-7 | ASSTGTGHSYEQY
TRBV19 | ASPPSLGNTDTQY
TRBV2 | ASSSPGQFYNEQF
TRBV28 | ASSLGPGTSDNEQF
TRBV27 | ASSFSLGSFSPLH
TRBV11-2 | ASSPGGDRRYTDTQY
TRBV2 | ASSPPDSEAF
TRBV4-3 | ASSQDRGRHYEQY
TRBV4-3 | ASSQETGRYIQY
TRBV7-9 | ASSGHQETQY
TRBV3-1/TRBV3-2 | ASSRLEAYNSPLH
TRBV7-9 | ASSPGQGVYEQY
TRBV7-9 | ASSLAQTVAF
TRBV3-1/TRBV3-2 | ASRAPGQGMSGYT
TRBV28 | AVRQGSYEQY
TRBV29-1 | SGKNAGSETQY
TRBV10-3 | AIRETSGGFTDTQY
TRBV6-5 | ASSSVFTNIQY